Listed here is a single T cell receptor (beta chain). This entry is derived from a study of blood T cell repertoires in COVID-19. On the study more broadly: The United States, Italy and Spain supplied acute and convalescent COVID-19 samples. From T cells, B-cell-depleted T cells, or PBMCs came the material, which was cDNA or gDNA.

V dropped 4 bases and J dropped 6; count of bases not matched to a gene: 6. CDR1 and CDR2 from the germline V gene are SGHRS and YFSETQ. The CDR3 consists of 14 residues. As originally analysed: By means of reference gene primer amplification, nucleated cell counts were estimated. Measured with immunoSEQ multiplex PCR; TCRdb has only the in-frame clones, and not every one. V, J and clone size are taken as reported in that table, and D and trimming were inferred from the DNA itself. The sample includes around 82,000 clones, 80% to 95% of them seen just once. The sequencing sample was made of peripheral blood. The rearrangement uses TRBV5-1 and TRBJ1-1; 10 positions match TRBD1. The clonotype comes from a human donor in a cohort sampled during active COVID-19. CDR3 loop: CASSVQGQGSEAFF. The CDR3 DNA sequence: TGCGCCAGCAGCGTTCAGGGACAGGGGTCTGAAGCTTTCTTT.